This entry concerns a single T cell receptor (beta chain). These data belong to a study of cytomegalovirus exposure and HLA in healthy donors. Germline V gene sequence: CDR1 SEHNR, CDR2 FQNEAQ (reference sequence). V shed 5 bases and J 5 bases; nucleotides not matched to a gene: 12. This CDR3 spans 16 amino acids. The PCR made use of 60 Vbeta and 13 Jbeta primers. Profiling relied on immunoSEQ multiplex PCR, and the TCRdb table lists in-frame clones only, not all of them. Of about 210,000 clones listed, 70% to 85% were seen once; the top ten hold approximately 3.6%. The material sequenced was PBMCs. This sequence joins TRBV7-9 and TRBJ1-1; 9 nucleotides match TRBD1. This receptor was obtained from a man aged 35 to 55 in good health and CMV-seropositive. The CDR3 sequence is CASSITGGAVRTEAFF. In nucleotides, the CDR3 is TGTGCCAGCAGCATAACAGGGGGCGCGGTGCGAACTGAAGCTTTCTTT.